This entry lists 24 T cell receptor beta chains sequenced from one sample in a study of human T cells and chemical hapten exposure. Via MiXCR, TCRdb re-called the RACE reads, giving one row per CDR3 protein. The sample lists 80,000 to 95,000 distinct CDR3 sequences, approximately 11% occurring once. Time point: patch test 2, 6 weeks after DPC sensitization. Treatment indicated: therapeutic diphenylcyclopropenone sensitization with weekly scalp DPC. The sequencing used whole blood, collected in connection with sensitization to the hapten diphenylcyclopropenone (DPC). The receptors originated from a man aged 40-55 years with alopecia areata. Some clones in this sample may be carry-over from other donors' samples.

This clonotype was observed a handful of times. This rearrangement joins TRBV11-2 to TRBJ2-3; the D gene is possibly TRBD2 (5 bases). Germline CDR1 SGHAT, CDR2 FQNNGV. The CDR3 loop spans 15 amino acids. V shed 5 bases and J shed 4 bases, with 16 bases lying between them. CDR3 protein: CASSRRAWAPDTQYF. CDR3 sequence (DNA): TGTGCCAGCAGCAGGCGGGCGTGGGCTCCAGATACGCAGTATTTT.

This sequence joins TRBV6-2 or TRBV6-3 and TRBJ2-7, with 12 nucleotides matching TRBD2. Germline CDR1 MNHEY, CDR2 SVGEGT. V trimming: 0 bases; J trimming: 0 bases; junction bases outside the gene matches: 6. CDR3 length: 18 residues. The CDR3 bases are TGTGCCAGCAGTTACTCGAGGACTAGCGGGATCAGCTCCTACGAGCAGTACGTC. As protein: CASSYSRTSGISSYEQYV.

The rearrangement joins TRBV6-2 or TRBV6-3 to TRBJ2-4; D unresolved. The CDR3 is 12 residues long. Germline CDR1 and CDR2: MNHEY and SVGEGT. Trimming pared 4 bases from V and 3 bases from J, leaving 4 bases between. The DNA of the CDR3 is TGTGCCAGCAGTTGGGTCAAAAACATTCAGTACTTC. This sequence encodes CASSWVKNIQYF.

The CDR3: CSASVAGSYEQYV. The DNA of the CDR3 is TGCAGTGCTAGTGTAGCGGGCTCCTACGAGCAGTACGTC. This rearrangement joins TRBV20-1 to TRBJ2-7, with TRBD2 identical over 7 bases. Germline assignment: CDR1 DFQATT and CDR2 SNEGSKA (reference sequence). CDR3 length: 13 residues. Trimming at V came to 3 bases and at J to 0 bases, leaving 2 bases not matched to a gene.

The rearrangement joins TRBV24-1 to TRBJ2-3; a weak D match, TRBD2 (7 bases). The germline CDR1 and CDR2 sequences are KGHDR and SFDVKD. CDR3 size: 16 residues. Trimming shortened V by 7 bases and J by 2 bases, and 18 bases separated the two germline ends. As DNA, the CDR3 is TGTGCCACCAGCTCCGCGGCGGGGGCCTTCACAGATACGCAGTATTTT. It encodes CATSSAAGAFTDTQYF.

The V and J genes are TRBV20-1 and TRBJ2-6; D is unresolved. V was pared by 4 bases and J by 0 bases, with 10 bases between. CDR1 is DFQATT and CDR2 is SNEGSKA in the germline V gene (reference sequence). This CDR3 has 15 residues. The CDR3, as DNA: TGCAGTGCTAAGGAGCCGAGCTCTGGGGCCAACGTCCTGACTTTC. Amino acid sequence: CSAKEPSSGANVLTF.

This clonotype occurred many times. The chain employs TRBV3-2 and TRBJ2-7; the DNA was not used to check the table's D call, TRBD2. TRBV3-2 is a pseudogene locus. This CDR3 contains 19 residues. CDR3 nucleotides: TGTGCCAGCAGCCAAGATGTGTTGGGGAGCGGGAGGCCCCCCTACGAGCAGTACGTC. Translation: CASSQDVLGSGRPPYEQYV.

This clonotype was found a few times. This sequence joins TRBV9 and TRBJ2-5; possibly TRBD1 or TRBD2 for D (5 bases each). V was pared by 1 base and J by 1 base, with 11 bases between. The CDR3 is made up of 15 amino acids. Germline CDR1 SGDLS, CDR2 YYNGEE. As DNA, the CDR3 is TGTGCCAGCAGCGTATGGGACCGGATCCAAGAGACCCAGTACTTC. Translating gives CASSVWDRIQETQYF.

Ten or more counts support this clonotype. The chain combines TRBV18 with TRBJ1-1; D might be TRBD1 (6 bases). Trimming left V 3 bases short and J 6 bases short, with 17 bases between. Germline values: CDR1 KGHSH, CDR2 LQKENI. The CDR3 sequence is 15 residues long. The CDR3: CASSPKNRVFAEAFF. CDR3 nucleotides: TGTGCCAGCTCACCGAAAAACAGGGTTTTTGCTGAAGCTTTCTTT.

This sequence joins TRBV7-9 and TRBJ2-3; either TRBD1 or TRBD2 may fit D (5 bases each). The CDR3 length is 17 residues. Deletions cut 1 base from V and 4 bases from J, with 18 bases between. Germline V gene data show CDR1 as SEHNR and CDR2 as FQNEAQ (reference sequence). The CDR3 loop reads CASSLGSGLAFADTQYF. The CDR3 coding sequence is TGTGCCAGCAGCTTAGGGTCGGGGCTAGCCTTCGCAGATACGCAGTATTTT.

V gene TRBV29-1 combines with J gene TRBJ1-1; D is ambiguous. The germline CDR1 and CDR2 sequences are SQVTM and ANQGSEA. V was clipped by 3 bases and J by 0 bases, with 8 bases between them. The CDR3 is 13 residues long. CDR3 DNA: TGCAGCGTTGATGAGGCTATGAACACTGAAGCTTTCTTT. This codes for CSVDEAMNTEAFF.

The rearrangement uses TRBV12-3 or TRBV12-4 and TRBJ2-3; 11 nucleotides line up with TRBD2. Trimming cost V 7 bases and J 1 base; bases outside gene matches: 7. This CDR3 spans 16 amino acids. CDR3: CASTGTSGVGTDTQYF. CDR3 coding DNA: TGTGCCAGCACCGGGACTAGCGGCGTTGGCACAGATACGCAGTATTTT.

The rearrangement links TRBV28 to TRBJ2-7; possibly TRBD2 for D (5 bases). Trimming pared 9 bases from V and 0 bases from J, leaving 9 bases between. CDR3 length: 12 residues. Per germline, CDR1 MDHEN and CDR2 SYDVKM. CDR3 in amino acids: CASTGNSYEQYF. The CDR3 nucleotides read TGTGCCAGTACCGGGAACTCCTACGAGCAGTACTTC.

This clonotype was detected only a few times. The V and J genes are TRBV19 and TRBJ1-4; D is unclear. Trimming left V 5 bases short and J 0 bases short, with 13 bases between. Germline CDR1 LNHDA, CDR2 SQIVND (reference sequence). CDR3 size: 16 residues. The CDR3 DNA reads TGTGCCAGTAGTTACCAGGCCCGTGCAACTAATGAAAAACTGTTTTTT. It is translated as CASSYQARATNEKLFF.

This clonotype was observed a handful of times. CDR3 in DNA: TGTGCCAGCAGCCTTCGAGCGAACACTGAAGCTTTCTTT. Protein: CASSLRANTEAFF. This chain joins TRBV3-1 and TRBJ1-1, with D uncertain. V lost 4 bases to trimming and J lost 1 base, with 7 bases between them. There are 13 residues in the CDR3. Germline V lookup: CDR1 LGHDT, CDR2 YNNKEL (reference sequence).

This chain connects TRBV4-2 to TRBJ1-2, with D possibly TRBD1 on 6 matching bases. CDR1 LGHNA and CDR2 YNFKEQ come from the germline V gene. The V gene lost 8 bases and the J gene lost 2 bases, with 15 bases spanning the gap. This CDR3 contains 14 residues. This CDR3 reads CASHATDSNYGYTF. Written as DNA, the CDR3 is TGTGCCAGCCACGCGACGGACAGCAACTATGGCTACACCTTC.

This chain connects TRBV6-6 to TRBJ2-3, with 8 bases lining up with TRBD1. This CDR3 region has 13 residues. CDR1 and CDR2 from the germline V gene are MNHNY and SVGAGI (reference sequence). The junction had 7 bases not matched to a gene; V was cut back by 10 bases and J by 4 bases. The DNA of the CDR3 is TGTGCCACCATAGGACAGGGATCAGATACGCAGTATTTT. It codes for CATIGQGSDTQYF.

This clonotype came up many times. V and J are TRBV29-1 and TRBJ1-2, with no clear D. This CDR3 spans 11 amino acids. Between the trimmed V and J ends, which lost 1 base and 7 bases, there was a span of 7 bases. Germline V gene data show CDR1 as SQVTM and CDR2 as ANQGSEA. DNA of the CDR3: TGCAGCGTTGAAGGGGGATCTGGCTACACCTTC. It specifies CSVEGGSGYTF.

This clonotype was seen a few times. V is TRBV24-1 and J is TRBJ2-3; 7 nucleotides align to TRBD2. CDR1 KGHDR and CDR2 SFDVKD come from the germline V gene. J lost 4 bases, V lost 3 bases, and 12 bases had no gene match. The length of the CDR3 is 17 residues. CDR3 in amino acids: CATSDPESGLAADTQYF. CDR3 coding DNA: TGTGCCACCAGTGATCCCGAAAGTGGCCTAGCGGCAGATACGCAGTATTTT.

The V gene is TRBV10-3, the J gene TRBJ2-7; 9 nucleotides line up with TRBD1. V was clipped by 10 bases and J by 4 bases; unmatched bases: 11. There are 14 residues in the CDR3. Germline values: CDR1 ENHRY, CDR2 SYGVKD. The CDR3 DNA reads TGTGCCACCATGGAGGGGACAGGGCATTACGAGCAGTACTTC. This translates into CATMEGTGHYEQYF.

The sample holds many counts of this clonotype. The genes are TRBV7-9 and TRBJ2-5; the D gene is possibly TRBD2 (5 bases). This CDR3 has 12 amino acids. V lost 11 bases, J lost 5 bases, and 15 bases lay in between. CDR1 is SEHNR and CDR2 is FQNEAQ in the germline V gene (reference sequence). The CDR3 DNA reads TGTGCCGCGGATTCGGGGATGGAGACCCAGTACTTC. Translation gives CAADSGMETQYF.

The chain employs TRBV21-1 and TRBJ2-1; the tabulated D call, TRBD2, remains unverified against the DNA. TRBV21-1 has pseudogene status. This CDR3 comprises 16 residues. The CDR3 nucleotides read TGTGCCAGCAGCAAAGTGCGGACTAGGGTTGTCGATGAGCAGTTCTTC. This sequence encodes CASSKVRTRVVDEQFF.

This clonotype was detected ten times or more. This chain joins TRBV28 and TRBJ1-2, with a possible D match to TRBD1 (5 bases). CDR3 length: 13 residues. Germline V CDR1 and CDR2: MDHEN, SYDVKM. Trimming shortened V by 6 bases and J by 1 base, and 9 bases separated the two germline ends. The CDR3 here is CASRQDSNYGYTF. As DNA, the CDR3 is TGTGCCAGCAGACAAGACAGTAACTATGGCTACACCTTC.

This clonotype was seen many times. The chain employs TRBV12-3 or TRBV12-4 and TRBJ1-6, with D uncertain. This CDR3 is 12 amino acids long. The V gene lost 1 base and the J gene lost 14 bases, with 9 bases spanning the gap. CDR3 protein: CASSLGETALHF. CDR3 coding DNA: TGTGCCAGCAGTTTAGGCGAAACAGCCCTCCACTTT.